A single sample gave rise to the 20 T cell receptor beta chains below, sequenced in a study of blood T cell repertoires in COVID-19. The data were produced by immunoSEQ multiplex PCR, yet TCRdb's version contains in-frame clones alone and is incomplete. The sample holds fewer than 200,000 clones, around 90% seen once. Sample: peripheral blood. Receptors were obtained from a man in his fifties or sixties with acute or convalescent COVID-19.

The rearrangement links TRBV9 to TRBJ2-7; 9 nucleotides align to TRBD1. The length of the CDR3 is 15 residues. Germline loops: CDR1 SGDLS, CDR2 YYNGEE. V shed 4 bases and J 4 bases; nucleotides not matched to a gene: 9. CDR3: CASSFRGTGSYEQYF. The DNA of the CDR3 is TGTGCCAGCAGCTTCCGCGGGACAGGGTCTTACGAGCAGTACTTC.

The CDR3 DNA reads TGTGCCAGCAGTCGCTCTGGAAACACCATATATTTT. This sequence encodes CASSRSGNTIYF. This chain uses TRBV12-3 or TRBV12-4 with TRBJ1-3; D not resolved. Trimming removed 5 bases from V and 0 bases from J, with 2 bases in between. The CDR3 runs 12 residues.

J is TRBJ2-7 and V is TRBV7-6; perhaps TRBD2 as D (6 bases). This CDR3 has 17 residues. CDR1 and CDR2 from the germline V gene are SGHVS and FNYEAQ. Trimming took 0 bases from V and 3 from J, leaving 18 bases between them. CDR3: CASSLAPNRLGNYEQYF. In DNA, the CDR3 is TGTGCCAGCAGCTTAGCCCCGAACCGACTAGGGAACTACGAGCAGTACTTC.

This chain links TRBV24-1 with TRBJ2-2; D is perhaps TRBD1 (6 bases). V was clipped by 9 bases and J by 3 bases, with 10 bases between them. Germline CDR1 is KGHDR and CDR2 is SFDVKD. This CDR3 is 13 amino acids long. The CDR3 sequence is CATYNRDTGELFF. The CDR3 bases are TGTGCCACCTATAACAGGGACACCGGGGAGCTGTTTTTT.

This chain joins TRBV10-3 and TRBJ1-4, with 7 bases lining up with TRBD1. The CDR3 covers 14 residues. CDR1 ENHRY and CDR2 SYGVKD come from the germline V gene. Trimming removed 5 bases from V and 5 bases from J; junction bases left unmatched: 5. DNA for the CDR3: TGTGCCATCAGTAAAGACAGGGTAAATGAAAAACTGTTTTTT. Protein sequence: CAISKDRVNEKLFF.

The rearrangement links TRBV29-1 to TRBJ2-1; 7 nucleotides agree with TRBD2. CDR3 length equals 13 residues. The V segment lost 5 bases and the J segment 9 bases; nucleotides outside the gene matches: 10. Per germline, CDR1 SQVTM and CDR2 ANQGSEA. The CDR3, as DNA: TGCAGCGTTCTAATGGGGACTAAACTTGAGCAGTTCTTC. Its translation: CSVLMGTKLEQFF.

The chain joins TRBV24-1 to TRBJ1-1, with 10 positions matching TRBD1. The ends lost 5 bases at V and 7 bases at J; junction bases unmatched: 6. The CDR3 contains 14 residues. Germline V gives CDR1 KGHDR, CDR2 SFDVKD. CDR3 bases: TGTGCCACCAGTGCCCTCGGACAGGGGGGTGAAGCTTTCTTT. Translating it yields CATSALGQGGEAFF.

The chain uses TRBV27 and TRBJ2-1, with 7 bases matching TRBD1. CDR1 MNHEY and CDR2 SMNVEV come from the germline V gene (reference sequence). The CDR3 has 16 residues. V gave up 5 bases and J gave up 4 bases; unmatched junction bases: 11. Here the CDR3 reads CASSPTGPRIYNEQFF. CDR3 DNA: TGTGCCAGCAGTCCGACAGGGCCTAGGATTTACAATGAGCAGTTCTTC.

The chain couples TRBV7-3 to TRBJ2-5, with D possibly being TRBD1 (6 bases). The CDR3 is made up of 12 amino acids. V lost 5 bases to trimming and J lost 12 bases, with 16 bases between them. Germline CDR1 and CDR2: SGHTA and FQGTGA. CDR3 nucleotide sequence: TGTGCCAGCAGCACCCAACGGGACATAAAGTACTTC. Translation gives CASSTQRDIKYF.

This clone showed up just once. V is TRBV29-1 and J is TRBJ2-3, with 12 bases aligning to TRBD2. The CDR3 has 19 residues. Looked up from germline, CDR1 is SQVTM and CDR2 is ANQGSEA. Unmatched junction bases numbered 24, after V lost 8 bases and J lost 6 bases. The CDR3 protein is CSFLGGTGLLAGGPDTQYF. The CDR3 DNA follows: TGCAGCTTCCTTGGGGGGACAGGTTTGCTAGCGGGAGGGCCGGATACGCAGTATTTT.

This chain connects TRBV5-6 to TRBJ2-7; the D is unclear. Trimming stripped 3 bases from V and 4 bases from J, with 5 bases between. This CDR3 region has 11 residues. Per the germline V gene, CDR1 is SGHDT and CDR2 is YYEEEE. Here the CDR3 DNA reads TGTGCCAGCAGCTCTTTGTACGAGCAGTACTTC. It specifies CASSSLYEQYF.

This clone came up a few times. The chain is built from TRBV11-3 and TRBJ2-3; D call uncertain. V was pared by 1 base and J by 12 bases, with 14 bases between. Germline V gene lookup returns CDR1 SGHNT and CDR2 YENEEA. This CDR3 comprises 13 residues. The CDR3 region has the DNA TGTGCCAGCAGCTTAGGTCCAGGATCCCGACAGTATTTT. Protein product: CASSLGPGSRQYF.

This CDR3 reads CASSENLAVYEQYF. Here the CDR3 DNA reads TGTGCCAGCAGTGAAAATCTAGCGGTCTACGAGCAGTACTTC. The chain links TRBV6-1 to TRBJ2-7, with TRBD2 identical over 7 bases. The germline CDR1 and CDR2 sequences are MNHNS and SASEGT. V shed 2 bases, J shed 3 bases, and the junction held 4 bases outside the gene matches. The CDR3 extends over 14 amino acids.

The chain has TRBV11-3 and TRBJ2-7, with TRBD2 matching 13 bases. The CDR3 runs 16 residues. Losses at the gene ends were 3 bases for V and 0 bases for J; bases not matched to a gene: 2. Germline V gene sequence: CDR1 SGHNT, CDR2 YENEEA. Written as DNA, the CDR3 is TGTGCCAGCAGCTTGGGACTAGCGGGAAACTCCTACGAGCAGTACTTC. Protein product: CASSLGLAGNSYEQYF.

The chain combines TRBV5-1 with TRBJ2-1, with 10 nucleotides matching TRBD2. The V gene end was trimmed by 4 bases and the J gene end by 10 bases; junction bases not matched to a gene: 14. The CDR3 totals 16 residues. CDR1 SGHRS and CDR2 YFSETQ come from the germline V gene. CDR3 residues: CASSEIAGGPSREQFF. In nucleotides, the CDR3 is TGCGCCAGCAGCGAGATAGCGGGAGGTCCTTCCCGAGAGCAGTTCTTC. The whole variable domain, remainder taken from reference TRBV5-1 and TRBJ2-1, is KAGVTQTPRYLIKTRGQQVTLSCSPISGHRSVSWYQQTPGQGLQFLFEYFSETQRNKGNFPGRFSGRQFSNSRSEMNVSTLELGDSALYLCASSEIAGGPSREQFFGPGTRLTVL.

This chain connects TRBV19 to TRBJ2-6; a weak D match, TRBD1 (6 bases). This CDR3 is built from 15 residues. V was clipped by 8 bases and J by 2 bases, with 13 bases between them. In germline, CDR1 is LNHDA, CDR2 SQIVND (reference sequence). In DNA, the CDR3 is TGTGCCAGTGGATTAACAGGGACTGGGGCCAACGTCCTGACTTTC. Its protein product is CASGLTGTGANVLTF.

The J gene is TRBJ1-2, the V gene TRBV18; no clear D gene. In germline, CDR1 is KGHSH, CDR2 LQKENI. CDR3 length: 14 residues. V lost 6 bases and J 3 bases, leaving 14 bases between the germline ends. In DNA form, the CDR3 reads TGTGCCAGCTCCCCGAGGGAGTTTGACTATGGCTACACCTTC. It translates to CASSPREFDYGYTF.

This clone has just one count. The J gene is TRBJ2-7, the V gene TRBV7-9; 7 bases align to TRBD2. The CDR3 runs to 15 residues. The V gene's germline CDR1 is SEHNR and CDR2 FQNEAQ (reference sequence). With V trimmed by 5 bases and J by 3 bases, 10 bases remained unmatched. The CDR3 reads CASSHVSGYGYEQYV. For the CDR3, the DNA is TGTGCCAGCAGCCACGTTAGCGGGTATGGCTACGAGCAGTACGTC.

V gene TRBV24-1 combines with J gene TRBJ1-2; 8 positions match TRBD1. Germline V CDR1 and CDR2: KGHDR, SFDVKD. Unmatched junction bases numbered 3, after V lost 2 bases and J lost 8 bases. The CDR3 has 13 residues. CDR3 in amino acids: CATSDWTGNGYTF. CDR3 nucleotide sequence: TGTGCCACCAGTGATTGGACAGGGAACGGCTACACCTTC.

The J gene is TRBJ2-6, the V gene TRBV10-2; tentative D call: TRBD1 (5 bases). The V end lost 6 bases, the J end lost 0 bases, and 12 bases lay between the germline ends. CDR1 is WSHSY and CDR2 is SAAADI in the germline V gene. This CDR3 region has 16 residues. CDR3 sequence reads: CASRGLLTSGANVLTF. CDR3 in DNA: TGCGCCAGCAGGGGGCTGCTTACCTCTGGGGCCAACGTCCTGACTTTC.